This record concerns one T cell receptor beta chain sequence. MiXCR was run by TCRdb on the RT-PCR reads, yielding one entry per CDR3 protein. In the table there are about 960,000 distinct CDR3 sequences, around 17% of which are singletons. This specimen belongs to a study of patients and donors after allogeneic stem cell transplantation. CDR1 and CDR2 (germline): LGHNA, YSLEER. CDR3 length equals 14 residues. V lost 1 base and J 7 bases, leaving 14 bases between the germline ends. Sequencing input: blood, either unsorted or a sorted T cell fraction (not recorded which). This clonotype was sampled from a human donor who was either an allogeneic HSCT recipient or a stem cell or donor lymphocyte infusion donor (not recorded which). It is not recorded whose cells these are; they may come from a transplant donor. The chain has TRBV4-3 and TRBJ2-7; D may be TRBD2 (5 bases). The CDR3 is CASSQGRSGREQYF. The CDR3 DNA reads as TGCGCCAGCAGCCAAGGGAGGTCGGGGAGAGAGCAGTACTTC.